This TCR beta chain was captured in a study of CD8 T cells in ankylosing spondylitis. General study findings and limits: Matched ankylosing spondylitis synovial fluid reportedly showed significant enrichment of disease-linked clones. Researchers report that disease-linked clones proved CD8+ and relatively rare in peripheral blood. Both synovial fluid and blood in reactive arthritis had previously been reported to carry some motif variants. Within ankylosing spondylitis blood, a TCR beta motif made up of roughly eight highly homologous variants appeared to be characteristic.

The germline V and J ends were trimmed by 5 bases and 1 base, with 8 bases remaining between them. Germline V gene data show CDR1 as SGHTA and CDR2 as FQGNSA. The CDR3 is 13 residues long. This clonotype was observed a few times. Its antigen is currently unknown. Library preparation for TCR beta used quantitative 5'-RACE with molecular barcodes. TCRdb re-called the 5' RACE reads with MiXCR, one entry per CDR3 protein. The data contain fewer than 500,000 distinct CDR3 sequences, approximately 20% of them singletons. This TCR came from a male donor with ankylosing spondylitis. The sample comprised blood, either unsorted or a sorted T cell fraction (not recorded which). The chain recombines TRBV7-2 with TRBJ2-5, with TRBD2 as a possible D gene (7 bases). The CDR3 reads CASSRGAQETQYF. CDR3 DNA sequence: TGTGCCAGCAGCCGGGGGGCCCAAGAGACCCAGTACTTC.